Below, 12 T cell receptor beta chains from the same sample are listed, as sequenced in a study of blood T cell repertoires in COVID-19. TCRdb's table, derived via immunoSEQ multiplex PCR, lists solely in-frame clones and lacks some. The sample yields over 150,000 clones, approximately 81% seen once. Sequencing input: peripheral blood. All receptors come from a man aged 40-55 years with acute or convalescent COVID-19.

The V gene is TRBV5-1, the J gene TRBJ1-4; a possible D gene is TRBD1 (6 bases). The CDR3 extends over 13 amino acids. Per germline, CDR1 SGHRS and CDR2 YFSETQ. The ends were cut back, 6 bases at V and 4 bases at J, with 10 bases in the middle. For the CDR3, the DNA is TGCGCCAGCAAACAGGGCTTTAATGAAAAACTGTTTTTT. Protein: CASKQGFNEKLFF.

The rearrangement links TRBV28 to TRBJ2-7, with a tentative D call TRBD2 (5 bases). CDR3 size: 13 residues. Per the germline V gene, CDR1 is MDHEN and CDR2 is SYDVKM. V was shortened by 5 bases and J by 2 bases, with 10 bases between the two germline ends. The CDR3 here is CASSAVGAYEQYF. The CDR3 DNA reads TGTGCCAGCAGTGCGGTGGGAGCCTACGAGCAGTACTTC.

The rearrangement uses TRBV28 and TRBJ1-2; 8 nucleotides match TRBD1. The CDR3 covers 13 residues. J gave up 10 bases and V 6 bases, and 10 bases lay outside the gene matches. CDR1 is MDHEN, CDR2 SYDVKM, per germline. CDR3 DNA: TGTGCCAGCAGCTGGGGGACAGGAAGAGACTACACCTTC. Protein sequence: CASSWGTGRDYTF.

This rearrangement joins TRBV25-1 to TRBJ2-3; 9 bases line up with TRBD1. The CDR3 spans 15 residues. V shed 4 bases and J 3 bases; nucleotides not matched to a gene: 5. Germline V gives CDR1 MGHDK, CDR2 SYGVNS. Here the CDR3 reads CASSGGTGTTDTQYF. The CDR3 region has the DNA TGTGCCAGCAGTGGAGGGACAGGGACGACAGATACGCAGTATTTT.

The rearrangement uses TRBV10-3 and TRBJ1-3, with D perhaps TRBD1 (6 bases). The V and J ends lost 10 bases and 2 bases respectively, with 12 bases between them. CDR1 is ENHRY and CDR2 is SYGVKD in the germline V gene. This CDR3 is built from 13 residues. This CDR3 reads CATQGSPGNTIYF. In nucleotides, the CDR3 is TGTGCCACGCAGGGGAGCCCTGGAAACACCATATATTTT.

The J gene is TRBJ1-5, the V gene TRBV5-6, with D tentatively TRBD1 (5 bases). Trimming removed 4 bases at V and 6 bases at J, with 14 bases between. Germline CDR1 SGHDT, CDR2 YYEEEE. The CDR3 covers 14 residues. The CDR3 sequence: CASSRGSMVQPQHF. As DNA, the CDR3 is TGTGCCAGCAGCCGGGGGTCCATGGTTCAGCCCCAGCATTTT.

The J gene is TRBJ1-3, the V gene TRBV12-3 or TRBV12-4; no definite D call. CDR3 length: 12 amino acids. The V end was cut by 6 bases, the J end by 3 bases, with 6 bases between. The CDR3 DNA reads as TGTGCCAGCAGCCCCTTTGGAAACACCATATATTTT. It specifies CASSPFGNTIYF.

The chain recombines TRBV4-1 with TRBJ2-5, with 9 bases identical to TRBD2. The trim removed 1 base at V and 8 bases at J, leaving 8 bases unmatched. The CDR3 is 15 amino acids. Germline V CDR1 and CDR2: MGHRA, YSYEKL. The CDR3 region has the DNA TGCGCCAGCAGCCAAGGGCTAGCGGGGTTGGATACCCAGTACTTC. This codes for CASSQGLAGLDTQYF.

The chain is built from TRBV21-1 and TRBJ1-5; the DNA was not used to check the table's D call, TRBD1. TRBV21-1 is described as a pseudogene. This CDR3 has 16 residues. The CDR3 sequence is CASSRHRGKTNQPQHF. The CDR3 DNA sequence: TGTGCCAGCAGCAGACACAGGGGGAAGACCAATCAGCCCCAGCATTTT.

The V gene is TRBV2, the J gene TRBJ1-4; D gene ambiguous. CDR3 length: 14 residues. Germline CDR1 SNHLY, CDR2 FYNNEI. V was pared by 7 bases and J by 7 bases, with 16 bases between. The CDR3 sequence: CASIPTPRGEKLFF. The DNA for the CDR3 is TGTGCCAGCATTCCAACACCCCGGGGTGAAAAACTGTTTTTT.

The chain couples TRBV4-2 to TRBJ2-5, with 9 positions matching TRBD2. This CDR3 is built from 15 residues. Unmatched junction bases numbered 8, after V lost 4 bases and J lost 5 bases. Germline V gene lookup returns CDR1 LGHNA and CDR2 YNFKEQ. CDR3 DNA sequence: TGTGCCAGCAGCCCCCTTGAGCGGGGGGATGAGACCCAGTACTTC. Translating it yields CASSPLERGDETQYF.

This chain links TRBV11-2 with TRBJ2-3; weak D call: TRBD2 (6 bases). Trimming took 2 bases from V and 1 from J, leaving 16 bases between them. The CDR3 sequence is 17 residues long. Germline V gene data show CDR1 as SGHAT and CDR2 as FQNNGV. DNA for the CDR3: TGTGCCAGCAGCTTAAAGGTTGTAAGCGGGCGCACAGATACGCAGTATTTT. Its protein is CASSLKVVSGRTDTQYF.